The 21 T cell receptor beta chains reported below all come from one sample, sequenced in a study of early T cells in non-severe SARS-CoV-2 infection. MiXCR, run by TCRdb on the 5' RACE reads, gives a single entry per CDR3 protein. The table includes roughly 54,000 distinct CDR3 sequences, 10% to 15% detected once. The material sequenced was whole blood. Receptors were obtained from an adult who was a healthcare worker with PCR-confirmed SARS-CoV-2 infection or an uninfected control (not recorded which).

This clonotype turned up a few times. The chain links TRBV19 to TRBJ2-2, with TRBD1 identical over 9 bases. The germline V gene encodes CDR1 LNHDA and CDR2 SQIVND (reference sequence). J lost 2 bases, V lost 9 bases, and 4 bases had no gene match. This CDR3 has 14 amino acids. The CDR3 coding sequence is TGTGCCAGCAGGGACAGGGCCAACACCGGGGAGCTGTTTTTT. It codes for CASRDRANTGELFF.

The sample holds many counts of this clonotype. J is TRBJ2-2 and V is TRBV7-2, with D possibly matching TRBD2 (6 bases). CDR3 size: 17 residues. Germline CDR1 is SGHTA and CDR2 is FQGNSA. Trimming cost V 4 bases and J 4 bases, with 19 bases left between them. CDR3 protein: CASSSRTGGTVTGELFF. In DNA, the CDR3 is TGTGCCAGCAGCTCCCGGACTGGCGGGACGGTCACCGGGGAGCTGTTTTTT.

This clonotype showed up just a few times. V and J are TRBV28 and TRBJ2-1; 7 bases are shared with TRBD2. V was clipped by 7 bases and J by 8 bases; unmatched bases: 17. The CDR3 is 16 residues long. Germline V gene sequence: CDR1 MDHEN, CDR2 SYDVKM. The CDR3 DNA follows: TGTGCCAGCACCCCTCTGCGCGGGGGTGGCACCGATGAGCAGTTCTTC. It codes for CASTPLRGGGTDEQFF.

This clonotype was observed at least ten times. This rearrangement joins TRBV20-1 to TRBJ1-1, with D possibly being TRBD1 (5 bases). This CDR3 is 15 amino acids long. Germline-derived CDR1 and CDR2 are DFQATT and SNEGSKA (reference sequence). The V end lost 3 bases, the J end lost 5 bases, and 19 bases lay between the germline ends. The CDR3 DNA is TGCAGTGCTAGTACCGTTGGTACGGGGGTGACTGAAGCTTTCTTT. The encoded protein is CSASTVGTGVTEAFF.

This clonotype was counted many times. The chain joins TRBV19 to TRBJ1-5; no definite D call. V was clipped by 5 bases and J by 0 bases, with 14 bases between them. The CDR3 spans 16 residues. Germline V gene data show CDR1 as LNHDA and CDR2 as SQIVND (reference sequence). As DNA, the CDR3 is TGTGCCAGTAGTGCTCAGGTTCCCGATAGCAATCAGCCCCAGCATTTT. This encodes CASSAQVPDSNQPQHF.

This clonotype turned up a few times. V and J are TRBV29-1 and TRBJ2-2; D ambiguous. Trimming removed 4 bases at V and 1 base at J, with 7 bases between. The CDR3 is 13 residues long. CDR1 is SQVTM, CDR2 ANQGSEA, per germline. The chain's CDR3 is CSVGHRNTGELFF. The CDR3 DNA sequence: TGCAGCGTTGGACACAGGAACACCGGGGAGCTGTTTTTT.

The chain has TRBV6-5 and TRBJ2-1; D gene unclear. The germline V gene has CDR1 MNHEY and CDR2 SVGAGI. This CDR3 is 13 amino acids long. V was pared by 5 bases and J by 3 bases, with 8 bases between. The DNA for the CDR3 is TGTGCCAGCAGTACCACAATCTACAATGAGCAGTTCTTC. Protein: CASSTTIYNEQFF.

In this sample, this clonotype turned up a few times. The chain employs TRBV9 and TRBJ1-1; a possible D gene is TRBD1 (6 bases). Trimming shortened V by 0 bases and J by 0 bases, and 9 bases separated the two germline ends. The V gene's germline CDR1 is SGDLS and CDR2 YYNGEE. The CDR3 is 15 amino acids. The CDR3: CASSVGTDLNTEAFF. CDR3 coding DNA: TGTGCCAGCAGCGTAGGGACAGATTTGAACACTGAAGCTTTCTTT. Full variable domain (remainder filled in from reference TRBV9 and TRBJ1-1): DSGVTQTPKHLITATGQRVTLRCSPRSGDLSVYWYQQSLDQGLQFLIQYYNGEERAKGNILERFSAQQFPDLHSELNLSSLELGDSALYFCASSVGTDLNTEAFFGQGTRLTVV.

This clonotype was recorded at least ten times. The rearrangement joins TRBV20-1 to TRBJ2-3, with 8 bases aligning to TRBD1. This CDR3 comprises 16 residues. Germline CDR1 is DFQATT and CDR2 is SNEGSKA (reference sequence). The junction had 13 bases not matched to a gene; V was cut back by 6 bases and J by 2 bases. CDR3 DNA: TGCAGTGCCCCAACCCTGCGGGACAGGTCCACAGATACGCAGTATTTT. Residues: CSAPTLRDRSTDTQYF.

V is TRBV6-5 and J is TRBJ2-1, with D perhaps matching TRBD1 or TRBD2 (6 bases each). Deletions cut 8 bases from V and 0 bases from J, with 11 bases between. This CDR3 comprises 14 residues. Germline lookup yields CDR1 MNHEY and CDR2 SVGAGI. The CDR3 loop reads CASGGQNSYNEQFF. Here the CDR3 DNA reads TGTGCCAGCGGGGGGCAGAACTCCTACAATGAGCAGTTCTTC.

This clonotype was detected a few times. The chain has TRBV4-1 and TRBJ1-1, with D uncertain. With 4 bases removed from V and 2 bases from J, the gap between germline ends came to 14 bases. The CDR3 has 15 residues. Germline CDR1 MGHRA, CDR2 YSYEKL. The CDR3 nucleotides are TGCGCCAGCAGCCCGATGGTTGCCAGAAACACTGAAGCTTTCTTT. Amino acids: CASSPMVARNTEAFF.

A few counts support this clonotype. A read error may produce the germline difference seen at one junction end. The V gene is TRBV7-9, the J gene TRBJ2-1; 11 nucleotides agree with TRBD2. Germline lookup yields CDR1 SEHNR and CDR2 FQNEAQ (reference sequence). CDR3 length: 16 residues. CDR3 bases: TGTGCCAGAAGCTTTGCCCTAGCGGGAGGCTACAATGAGCAGTTCTTC. Translation gives CARSFALAGGYNEQFF.

The chain couples TRBV29-1 to TRBJ2-3, with a weak D call TRBD1 (5 bases). CDR1 is SQVTM and CDR2 is ANQGSEA in the germline V gene. The CDR3 runs to 12 residues. V lost 6 bases and J lost 0, with 7 bases in between. This CDR3 reads CSVDKSTDTQYF. Written as DNA, the CDR3 is TGCAGCGTGGACAAGAGCACAGATACGCAGTATTTT.

In this sample, this clonotype turned up many times. The DNA of the CDR3 is TGTGCCAGCAGCTTATCCGAATACGAGCAGTACTTC. Its translation: CASSLSEYEQYF. This chain uses TRBV7-9 with TRBJ2-7; D is uncertain. CDR3 length equals 12 residues. Germline CDR1 SEHNR, CDR2 FQNEAQ (reference sequence). Between the trimmed V and J ends, which lost 2 bases and 4 bases, there was a span of 6 bases.

At least ten counts were recorded for this clonotype. The chain has TRBV20-1 and TRBJ1-3; 8 bases align to TRBD1. The CDR3 is made up of 14 amino acids. V lost 5 bases and J lost 4; bases outside the gene matches: 7. CDR1 and CDR2 from the germline V gene are DFQATT and SNEGSKA (reference sequence). DNA for the CDR3: TGCAGTGCTTCTCAGGGGGCGACGGGAAACACCATATATTTT. Its protein product is CSASQGATGNTIYF.

The rearrangement links TRBV7-2 to TRBJ1-6, with TRBD1 as a possible D gene (5 bases). V was trimmed by 3 bases and J by 10 bases, leaving 13 bases between them. Germline assignment: CDR1 SGHTA and CDR2 FQGNSA. The CDR3 covers 14 residues. CDR3: CASSFRGERSPLHF. CDR3 coding DNA: TGTGCCAGCAGCTTTCGGGGGGAGCGATCACCCCTCCACTTT.

J is TRBJ2-1 and V is TRBV28, with D uncertain. V dropped 1 base and J dropped 3 bases, with 7 bases sitting between them. This CDR3 comprises 14 residues. Germline V gene sequence: CDR1 MDHEN, CDR2 SYDVKM. In DNA, the CDR3 is TGTGCCAGCAGTTTATTTCCTCTCTACAATGAGCAGTTCTTC. Its translation: CASSLFPLYNEQFF.

Only a few counts were recorded for this clonotype. This chain links TRBV5-1 with TRBJ1-3; D uncertain. The V gene's germline CDR1 is SGHRS and CDR2 YFSETQ. This CDR3 contains 16 residues. The V and J ends lost 0 bases and 5 bases respectively, with 15 bases between them. The CDR3, as DNA: TGCGCCAGCAGCTTGGCAGGACCGTTCGGCAGAAACACCATATATTTT. This encodes CASSLAGPFGRNTIYF.

This clonotype turned up a few times. The chain employs TRBV29-1 and TRBJ1-3; D might be TRBD1 (6 bases). Germline assignment: CDR1 SQVTM and CDR2 ANQGSEA. The length of the CDR3 is 14 residues. The V end was cut by 4 bases, the J end by 1 base, with 11 bases between. CDR3 nucleotide sequence: TGCAGCGTTGTTGGGGGGCTATCTGGAAACACCATATATTTT. It encodes CSVVGGLSGNTIYF. Combining the CDR3 with reference TRBV29-1 and TRBJ1-3 gives the whole variable domain SAVISQKPSRDICQRGTSLTIQCQVDSQVTMMFWYRQQPGQSLTLIATANQGSEATYESGFVIDKFPISRPNLTFSTLTVSNMSPEDSSIYLCSVVGGLSGNTIYFGEGSWLTVV.

Concerning this clonotype: This may be a read error, as it is one base from a much larger clone. The genes are TRBV29-1 and TRBJ1-2, with unresolved D. Germline CDR1 reads SQVTM; CDR2 reads ANQGSEA. V shed 5 bases and J shed 2 bases, with 9 bases lying between them. CDR3 size: 12 residues. CDR3 nucleotides: TGCAGCGTTATGGGGTGGAACTATGGCTACACCTTC. It encodes CSVMGWNYGYTF.

This clonotype was detected a few times. J is TRBJ1-2 and V is TRBV28, with no clear D. V lost 4 bases and J 6 bases, leaving 9 bases between the germline ends. This CDR3 has 12 residues. The germline CDR1 and CDR2 sequences are MDHEN and SYDVKM. The CDR3 protein is CASSSETNGYTF. The CDR3 nucleotides are TGTGCCAGCAGTTCCGAGACCAATGGCTACACCTTC.